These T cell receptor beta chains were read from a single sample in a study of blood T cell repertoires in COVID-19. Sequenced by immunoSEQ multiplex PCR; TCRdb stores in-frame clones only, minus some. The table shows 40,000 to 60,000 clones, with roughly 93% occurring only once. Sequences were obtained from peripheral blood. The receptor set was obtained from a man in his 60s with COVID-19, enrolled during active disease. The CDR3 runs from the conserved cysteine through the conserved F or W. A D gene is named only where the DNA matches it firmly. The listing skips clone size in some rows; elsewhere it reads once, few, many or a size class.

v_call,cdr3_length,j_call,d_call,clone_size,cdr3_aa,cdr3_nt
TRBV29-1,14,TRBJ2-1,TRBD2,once,CSVEPSGRNDEQFF,TGCAGCGTTGAACCTAGCGGGAGGAACGATGAGCAGTTCTTC
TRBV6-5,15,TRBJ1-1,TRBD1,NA,CASRSQGAPNTEAFF,TGTGCCAGCAGATCACAGGGGGCTCCGAACACTGAAGCTTTCTTT
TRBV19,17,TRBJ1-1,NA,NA,CASSFSLRQGQNTEAFF,TGTGCCAGTAGTTTTAGCCTGAGGCAGGGACAGAACACTGAAGCTTTCTTT
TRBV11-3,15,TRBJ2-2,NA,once,CASRVGGTNTGELFF,TGTGCCAGCAGGGTAGGGGGAACGAACACCGGGGAGCTGTTTTTT
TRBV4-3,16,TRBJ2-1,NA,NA,CASSQSASAPYNEQFF,TGCGCCAGCAGCCAATCCGCTAGCGCCCCATACAATGAGCAGTTCTTC
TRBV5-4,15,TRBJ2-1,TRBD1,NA,CASSRWTGQNNEQFF,TGTGCCAGCAGCAGATGGACAGGGCAGAACAATGAGCAGTTCTTC
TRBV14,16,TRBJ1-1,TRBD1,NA,CASSHYDRAPGSEAFF,TGTGCCAGCAGCCATTACGACAGGGCCCCTGGGTCTGAAGCTTTCTTT
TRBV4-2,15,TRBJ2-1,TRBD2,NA,CASSQDFASREGRFF,TGTGCCAGCAGCCAAGACTTTGCGTCGCGGGAGGGGAGGTTCTTC
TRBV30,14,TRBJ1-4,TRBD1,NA,CAWRKTGFNEKLFF,TGTGCCTGGAGGAAGACAGGGTTTAATGAAAAACTGTTTTTT
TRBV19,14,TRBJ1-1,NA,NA,CASRDRPLNTEAFF,TGTGCCAGCCGTGACAGGCCACTGAACACTGAAGCTTTCTTT
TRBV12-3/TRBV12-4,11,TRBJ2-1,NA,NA,CASTESGEQFF,TGTGCCAGCACTGAGTCTGGTGAGCAGTTCTTC
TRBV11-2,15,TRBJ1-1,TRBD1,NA,CASSYRPSTGLRAFF,TGTGCCAGCAGCTACCGCCCGTCGACAGGGTTGAGGGCTTTCTTT
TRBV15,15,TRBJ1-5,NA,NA,CATSRELLSNQPQHF,TGTGCCACCAGCAGAGAACTGTTAAGCAATCAGCCCCAGCATTTT
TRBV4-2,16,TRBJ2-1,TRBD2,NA,CASSRSGLVLYDEQFF,TGTGCCAGCAGCCGGTCCGGACTAGTCCTGTACGATGAGCAGTTCTTC
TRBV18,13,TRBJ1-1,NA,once,CASSPQGWAEAFF,TGTGCCAGCTCACCACAGGGGTGGGCTGAAGCTTTCTTT
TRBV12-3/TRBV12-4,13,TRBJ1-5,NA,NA,CASSPGGDQPQHF,TGTGCCAGCAGTCCCGGGGGGGATCAGCCCCAGCATTTT
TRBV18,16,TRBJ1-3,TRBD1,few,CASSPSTGISGNTIYF,TGTGCCAGCTCACCCTCGACAGGGATCTCTGGAAACACCATATATTTT
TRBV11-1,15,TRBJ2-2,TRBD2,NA,CASSNREGRTGELFF,TGTGCCAGCAGTAACCGGGAGGGCAGGACCGGGGAGCTGTTTTTT
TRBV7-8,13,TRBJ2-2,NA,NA,CASQYTNTGELFF,TGTGCCAGTCAGTACACGAACACCGGGGAGCTGTTTTTT
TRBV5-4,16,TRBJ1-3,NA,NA,CASRPGGPRAGNTIYF,TGTGCCAGCAGACCCGGGGGTCCTAGAGCTGGAAACACCATATATTTT
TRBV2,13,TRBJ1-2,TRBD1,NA,CASSRTGVGGYTF,TGTGCCAGCAGCCGGACAGGGGTGGGTGGCTACACCTTC
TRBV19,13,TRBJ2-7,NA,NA,CASSRDSAYEQYF,TGTGCCAGTAGTAGAGATTCGGCCTACGAGCAGTACTTC
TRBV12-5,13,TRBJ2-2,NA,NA,CASGGQNTGELFF,TGTGCTAGTGGCGGACAGAACACCGGGGAGCTGTTTTTT
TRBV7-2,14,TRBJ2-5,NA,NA,CASSLDRVQETQYF,TGTGCCAGCAGCTTAGACAGGGTCCAAGAGACCCAGTACTTC
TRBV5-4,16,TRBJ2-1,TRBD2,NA,CASSPEGTSGYNEQFF,TGTGCCAGCAGCCCGGAGGGGACTAGCGGATACAATGAGCAGTTCTTC
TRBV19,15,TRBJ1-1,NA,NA,CASSTPGVKGTEAFF,TGTGCCAGTAGCACTCCCGGGGTTAAGGGCACTGAAGCTTTCTTT
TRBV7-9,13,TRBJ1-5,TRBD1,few,CATAGQGDQPQHF,TGTGCGACGGCGGGACAGGGGGATCAGCCCCAGCATTTT
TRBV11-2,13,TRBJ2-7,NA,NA,CASSFPGEYEQYF,TGTGCCAGCAGCTTCCCCGGGGAATACGAGCAGTACTTC
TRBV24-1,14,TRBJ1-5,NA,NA,CATSDPFSNQPQHF,TGTGCCACCAGTGATCCCTTTAGCAATCAGCCCCAGCATTTT
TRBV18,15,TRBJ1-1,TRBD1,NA,CASSYTGTVNTEAFF,TGTGCCAGCTCATATACCGGGACAGTGAACACTGAAGCTTTCTTT
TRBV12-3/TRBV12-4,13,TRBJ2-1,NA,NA,CASSPYGGAGKFF,TGTGCCAGCAGCCCTTACGGAGGGGCGGGTAAGTTCTTC
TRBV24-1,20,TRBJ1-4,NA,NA,CATSDYSPGGAGQPNEKLFF,TGTGCCACCAGTGATTACTCCCCTGGGGGGGCAGGGCAACCTAATGAAAAACTGTTTTTT
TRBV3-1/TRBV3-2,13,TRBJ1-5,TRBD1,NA,CASSRRGDQPQHF,TGTGCCAGCAGCCGCAGGGGGGATCAGCCCCAGCATTTT
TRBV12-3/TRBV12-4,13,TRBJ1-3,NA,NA,CASSFRGGNTIYF,TGTGCCAGCAGTTTCCGAGGGGGAAACACCATATATTTT
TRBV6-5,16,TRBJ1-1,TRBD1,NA,CASSYSPGQVNTEAFF,TGTGCCAGCAGTTATTCCCCTGGACAGGTGAACACTGAAGCTTTCTTT
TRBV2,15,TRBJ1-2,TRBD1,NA,CASSERDRGRLGYTF,TGTGCCAGCAGTGAGAGAGACAGGGGGCGCCTGGGCTACACCTTC
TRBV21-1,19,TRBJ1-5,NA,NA,CASSKGVIRDSLKNQPQHF,TGTGCCAGCAGCAAAGGGGTAATACGAGACAGTTTAAAAAATCAGCCCCAGCATTTT
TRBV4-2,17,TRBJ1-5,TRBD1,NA,CASSQDAGTGSNQPQHF,TGTGCCAGCAGCCAAGATGCCGGGACAGGGAGCAATCAGCCCCAGCATTTT
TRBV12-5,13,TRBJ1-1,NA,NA,CASGTGTNTEAFF,TGTGCTAGTGGTACAGGGACGAACACTGAAGCTTTCTTT
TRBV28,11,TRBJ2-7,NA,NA,CASSFVNEQYF,TGTGCCAGCAGTTTTGTAAACGAGCAGTACTTC